Each of the 3 T cell receptor beta chains below was sequenced from the same sample in a study of molecular identifiers for immune sequencing clone quantification. TCRdb called the PCR reads again in MiXCR, with one record for every CDR3 protein. Among around 460,000 distinct CDR3 sequences listed, 20% to 25% were seen once. Sequenced input: naive CD8+ T cells from blood, with Jurkat cell RNA spiked in. Subset here: FACS-sorted CD8+CD4-CCR7+CD45RA+ naive T cells. The receptors shown here come from a human donor in good health. Some libraries in this study had Jurkat cell RNA spiked in.

In its sample, this clonotype was seen a few times. The J gene is TRBJ2-5, the V gene TRBV3-1, with 7 bases aligning to TRBD2. V gave up 3 bases and J gave up 4 bases; unmatched junction bases: 14. Germline CDR1 is LGHDT and CDR2 is YNNKEL (reference sequence). The CDR3 has 17 amino acids. The CDR3 here is CASSQAGESAWGETQYF. For the CDR3, the DNA is TGTGCCAGCAGCCAGGCGGGGGAGTCAGCTTGGGGAGAGACCCAGTACTTC.

This clonotype has ten or more counts. The DNA of the CDR3 is TGTGCCAGCAGCTGGGGCGGCGGTCTTTCACCCCTCCACTTT. The encoded protein is CASSWGGGLSPLHF. The chain recombines TRBV5-6 with TRBJ1-6, with a possible D match to TRBD1 (5 bases). This CDR3 contains 14 residues. The V end lost 3 bases, the J end lost 9 bases, and 13 bases lay between the germline ends. Germline V CDR1 and CDR2: SGHDT, YYEEEE.

J is TRBJ1-6 and V is TRBV4-3; 12 nucleotides match TRBD1. The ends lost 0 bases at V and 10 bases at J; junction bases unmatched: 4. This CDR3 is 16 amino acids long. The germline CDR1 and CDR2 sequences are LGHNA and YSLEER. This CDR3 reads CASSQEWGTGGSPLHF. The CDR3 DNA sequence: TGCGCCAGCAGCCAAGAATGGGGGACAGGGGGCTCACCCCTCCACTTT.